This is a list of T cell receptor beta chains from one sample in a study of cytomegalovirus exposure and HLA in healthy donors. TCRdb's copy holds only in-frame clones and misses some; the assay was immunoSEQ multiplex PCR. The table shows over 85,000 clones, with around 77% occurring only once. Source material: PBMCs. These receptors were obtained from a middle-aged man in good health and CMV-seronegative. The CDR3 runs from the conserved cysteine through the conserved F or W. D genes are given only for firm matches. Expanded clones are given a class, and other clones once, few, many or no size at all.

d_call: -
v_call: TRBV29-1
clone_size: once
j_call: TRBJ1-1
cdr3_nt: TGCAGCGTTGTCAGGGCGAACACTGAAGCTTTCTTT
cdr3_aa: CSVVRANTEAFF

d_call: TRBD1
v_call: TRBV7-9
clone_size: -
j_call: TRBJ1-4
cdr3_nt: TGTGCCAGCAGCTTAGTAGGGGGCGCTGGTGAAAAACTGTTTTTT
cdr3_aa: CASSLVGGAGEKLFF

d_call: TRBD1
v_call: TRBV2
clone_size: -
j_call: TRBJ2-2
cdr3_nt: TGTGCCAGCACCCGCGACAGGGCCCCCGGGGAGCTGTTTTTT
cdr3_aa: CASTRDRAPGELFF

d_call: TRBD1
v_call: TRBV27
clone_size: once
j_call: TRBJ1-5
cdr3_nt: TGTGCCAGCAGTTTAGGACAGGGGCATCAGCCCCAGCATTTT
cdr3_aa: CASSLGQGHQPQHF

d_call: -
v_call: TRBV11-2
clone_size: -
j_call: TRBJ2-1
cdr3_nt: TGTGCCAGCAGCAAGATCTTGGGGGCCGACAATGAGCAGTTCTTC
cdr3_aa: CASSKILGADNEQFF

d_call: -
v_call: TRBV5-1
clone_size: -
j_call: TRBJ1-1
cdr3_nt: TGCGCCAGCAGTTCTATGAACACTGAAGCTTTCTTT
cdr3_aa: CASSSMNTEAFF

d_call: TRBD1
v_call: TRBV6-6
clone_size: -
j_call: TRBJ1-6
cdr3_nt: TGTGCCAGCAGTAGCCGACAGGGTGATAATTCACCCCTCCACTTT
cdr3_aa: CASSSRQGDNSPLHF

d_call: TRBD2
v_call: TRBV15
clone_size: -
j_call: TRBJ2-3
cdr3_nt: TGTGCCACCAGCAGCGGACTAGCGGGGGCCAGCACAGATACGCAGTATTTT
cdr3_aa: CATSSGLAGASTDTQYF

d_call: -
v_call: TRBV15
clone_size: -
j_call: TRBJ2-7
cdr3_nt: TGTGCCACCAGCCGGGACATCCTCTACGAGCAGTACTTC
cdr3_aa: CATSRDILYEQYF

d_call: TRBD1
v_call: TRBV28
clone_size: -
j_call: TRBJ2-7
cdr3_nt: TGTGCCAGCAGCCCACAGGGGCGGTACGAGCAGTACTTC
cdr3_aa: CASSPQGRYEQYF

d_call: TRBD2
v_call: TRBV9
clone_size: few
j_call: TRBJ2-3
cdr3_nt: TGTGCCAGCAGCGTAGGTCTAGCGGGGGGGGCAGATACGCAGTATTTT
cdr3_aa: CASSVGLAGGADTQYF

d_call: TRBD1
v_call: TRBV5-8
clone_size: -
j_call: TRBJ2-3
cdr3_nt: TGTGCCAGCAGCCCCGGGACAGGGCACACAGATACGCAGTATTTT
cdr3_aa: CASSPGTGHTDTQYF

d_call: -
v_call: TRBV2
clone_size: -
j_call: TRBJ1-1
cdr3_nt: TGTGCCAGCAGTGTTTCAATGAACACTGAAGCTTTCTTT
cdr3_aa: CASSVSMNTEAFF

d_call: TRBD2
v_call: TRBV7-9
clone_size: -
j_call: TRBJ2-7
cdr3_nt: TGTGCCAGCAGGCAATTAGCGGGAGAGGGAGGAATGGCCTACGAGCAGTACTTC
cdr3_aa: CASRQLAGEGGMAYEQYF

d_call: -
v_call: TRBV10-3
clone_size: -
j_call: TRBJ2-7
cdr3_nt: TGTGCCATCAGTGCTGGAGACCACTACGAGCAGTACTTC
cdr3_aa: CAISAGDHYEQYF

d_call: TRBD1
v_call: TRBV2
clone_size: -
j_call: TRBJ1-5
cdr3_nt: TGTGCCAGCGGAGGGGGGCATCAGGGGGCTGTTTTTCAGCCCCAGCATTTT
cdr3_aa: CASGGGHQGAVFQPQHF

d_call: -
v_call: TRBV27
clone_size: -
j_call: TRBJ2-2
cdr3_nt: TGTGCCAGCAGTTTTACACAGGGGAACACCGGGGAGCTGTTTTTT
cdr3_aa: CASSFTQGNTGELFF

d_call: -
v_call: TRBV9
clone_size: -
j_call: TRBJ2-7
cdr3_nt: TGTGCCAGCAGCGTCGGCAGGTTGACCTCCTACGAGCAGTACTTC
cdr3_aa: CASSVGRLTSYEQYF

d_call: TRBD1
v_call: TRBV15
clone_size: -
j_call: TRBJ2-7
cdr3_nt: TGTGCCACCAGCAGAGATCACACAGGGGTCTCCGAGCAGTACTTC
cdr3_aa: CATSRDHTGVSEQYF

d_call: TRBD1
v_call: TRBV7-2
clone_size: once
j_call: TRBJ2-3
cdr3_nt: TGTGCCAGCAGCCCCGACAGGGGACGTACCACAGATACGCAGTATTTT
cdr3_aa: CASSPDRGRTTDTQYF

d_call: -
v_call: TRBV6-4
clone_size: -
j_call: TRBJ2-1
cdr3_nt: TGTGCCAGCAGTGCGGGACTCTCCTACAATGAGCAGTTCTTC
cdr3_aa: CASSAGLSYNEQFF

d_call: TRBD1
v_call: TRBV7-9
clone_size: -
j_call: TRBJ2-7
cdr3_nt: TGTGCCAGCAGCTACACAGGGGTGGGCGGAGAGCAGTACTTC
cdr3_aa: CASSYTGVGGEQYF

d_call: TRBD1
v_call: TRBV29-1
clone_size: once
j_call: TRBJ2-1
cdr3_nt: TGCAGCGTCACCGGACAGGGCGTTGAGCAGTTCTTC
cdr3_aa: CSVTGQGVEQFF

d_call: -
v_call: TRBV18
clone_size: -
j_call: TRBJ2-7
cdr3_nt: TGTGCCAGCTCACTCCTAGGAGATTACGAGCAGTACTTC
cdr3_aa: CASSLLGDYEQYF